This T cell receptor (beta chain) was documented in a study of a mutant IDH1 vaccine in newly diagnosed glioma. The CDR3 contains 16 residues. The germline V gene has CDR1 MNHEY and CDR2 SMNVEV (reference sequence). The trim removed 5 bases at V and 6 bases at J, leaving 14 bases unmatched. The table came from immunoSEQ multiplex PCR; TCRdb's copy has only in-frame clones and leaves some out. Of tens of thousands of clones detected, 80% appear once; the ten largest clones hold roughly 9%. The time point: baseline, week 1 (first vaccination visit). Treatment given: pre-vaccination baseline after standard-of-care therapy. The donors' diagnosis was new WHO grade 3 or 4 astrocytoma that was IDH1-mutant and ATRX-lost.

The chain couples TRBV27 to TRBJ2-7, with TRBD1 identical over 9 bases. The clonotype comes from a man in his fifties with glioma. Some clones in this sample may be carry-over from other donors' samples. The starting material was peripheral blood mononuclear cells (PBMCs), obtained from a glioma patient treated with radiotherapy, temozolomide or both. The CDR3 DNA follows: TGTGCCAGCAGTCCTACGGACAGGGGCCCTCTGGGCGAGCAGTACTTC. It translates to CASSPTDRGPLGEQYF.